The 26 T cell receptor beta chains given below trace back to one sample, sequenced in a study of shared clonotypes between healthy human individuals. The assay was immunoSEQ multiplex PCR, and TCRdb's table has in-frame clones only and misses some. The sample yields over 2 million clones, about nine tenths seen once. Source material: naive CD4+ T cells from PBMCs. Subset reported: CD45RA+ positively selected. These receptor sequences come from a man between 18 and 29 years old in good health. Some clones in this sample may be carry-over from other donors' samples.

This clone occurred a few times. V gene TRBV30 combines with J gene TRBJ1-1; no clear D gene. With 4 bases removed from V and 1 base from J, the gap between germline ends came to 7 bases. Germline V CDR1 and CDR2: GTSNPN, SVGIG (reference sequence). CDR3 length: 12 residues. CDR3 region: CAWNPENTEAFF. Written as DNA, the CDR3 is TGTGCCTGGAACCCCGAGAACACTGAAGCTTTCTTT. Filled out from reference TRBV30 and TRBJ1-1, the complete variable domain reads SQTIHQWPATLVQPVGSPLSLECTVEGTSNPNLYWYRQAAGRGLQLLFYSVGIGQISSEVPQNLSASRPQDRQFILSSKKLLLSDSGFYLCAWNPENTEAFFGQGTRLTVV.

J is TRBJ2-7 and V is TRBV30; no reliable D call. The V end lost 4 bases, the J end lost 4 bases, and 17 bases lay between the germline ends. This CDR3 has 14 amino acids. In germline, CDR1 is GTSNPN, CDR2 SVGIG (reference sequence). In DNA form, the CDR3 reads TGTGCCTGGACCTACTTCGTAGCCCAATACGAGCAGTACTTC. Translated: CAWTYFVAQYEQYF.

CDR3 sequence: CARRRVVYEQYF. The CDR3 coding sequence is TGTGCCAGGCGACGCGTGGTCTACGAGCAGTACTTC. V is TRBV27 and J is TRBJ2-7, with D uncertain. The CDR3 has 12 amino acids. V shed 9 bases and J shed 3 bases, with 12 bases lying between them. Germline CDR1 reads MNHEY; CDR2 reads SMNVEV (reference sequence).

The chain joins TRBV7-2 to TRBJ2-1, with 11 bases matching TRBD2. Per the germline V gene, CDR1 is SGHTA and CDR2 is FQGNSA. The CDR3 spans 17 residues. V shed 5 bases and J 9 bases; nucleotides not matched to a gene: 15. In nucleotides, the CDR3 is TGTGCCAGCAGCCCGCAGATGCTAGCGGGAGGAACTGGTGAGCAGTTCTTC. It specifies CASSPQMLAGGTGEQFF.

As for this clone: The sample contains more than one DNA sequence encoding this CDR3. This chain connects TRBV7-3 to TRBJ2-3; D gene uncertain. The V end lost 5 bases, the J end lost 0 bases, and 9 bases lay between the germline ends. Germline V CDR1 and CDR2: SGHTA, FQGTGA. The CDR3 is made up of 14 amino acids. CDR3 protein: CASSPGISTDTQYF. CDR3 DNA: TGTGCCAGCAGCCCCGGTATTAGCACAGATACGCAGTATTTT.

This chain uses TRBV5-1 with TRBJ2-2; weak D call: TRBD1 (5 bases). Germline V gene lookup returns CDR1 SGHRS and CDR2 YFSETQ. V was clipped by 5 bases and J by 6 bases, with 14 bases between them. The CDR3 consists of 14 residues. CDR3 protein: CASSLSLGAGELFF. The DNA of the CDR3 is TGCGCCAGCAGTCTTTCCCTAGGGGCCGGGGAGCTGTTTTTT. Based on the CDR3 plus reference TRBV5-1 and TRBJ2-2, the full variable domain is KAGVTQTPRYLIKTRGQQVTLSCSPISGHRSVSWYQQTPGQGLQFLFEYFSETQRNKGNFPGRFSGRQFSNSRSEMNVSTLELGDSALYLCASSLSLGAGELFFGEGSRLTVL.

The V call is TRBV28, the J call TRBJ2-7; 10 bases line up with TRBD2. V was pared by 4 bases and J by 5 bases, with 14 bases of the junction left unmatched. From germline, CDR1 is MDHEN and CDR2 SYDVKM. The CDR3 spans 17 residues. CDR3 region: CASSSAAGGPVVHEQYF. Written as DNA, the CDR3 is TGTGCCAGCAGTTCTGCAGCGGGAGGGCCGGTTGTCCACGAGCAGTACTTC.

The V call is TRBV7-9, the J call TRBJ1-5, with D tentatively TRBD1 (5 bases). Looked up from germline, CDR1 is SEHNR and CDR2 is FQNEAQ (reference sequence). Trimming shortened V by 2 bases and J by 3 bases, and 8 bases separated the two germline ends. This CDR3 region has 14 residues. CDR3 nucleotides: TGTGCCAGCAGCTTATTGACAGTCAATCAGCCCCAGCATTTT. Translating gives CASSLLTVNQPQHF.

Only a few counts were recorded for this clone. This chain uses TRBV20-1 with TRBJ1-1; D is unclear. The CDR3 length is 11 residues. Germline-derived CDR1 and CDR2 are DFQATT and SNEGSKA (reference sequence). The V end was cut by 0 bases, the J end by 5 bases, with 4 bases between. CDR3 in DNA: TGCAGTGCTAGAGATATAACTGAAGCTTTCTTT. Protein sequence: CSARDITEAFF.

The CDR3 region is CASKAQLSGEQYF. The CDR3 DNA sequence: TGCGCCAGCAAGGCTCAATTGTCCGGTGAGCAGTACTTC. J is TRBJ2-7 and V is TRBV10-2; no firm D call. The germline V gene has CDR1 WSHSY and CDR2 SAAADI. V shed 7 bases and J shed 7 bases, with 17 bases lying between them. The CDR3 is made up of 13 amino acids.

The CDR3 region has the DNA TGTGCCAGCAGCCCCAGACAGGGCGAGGAGACCCAGTACTTC. It codes for CASSPRQGEETQYF. V and J are TRBV7-8 and TRBJ2-5; 7 bases fit TRBD1. The CDR3 extends over 14 amino acids. Per the germline V gene, CDR1 is SGHVS and CDR2 is FQNEAQ. V was clipped by 5 bases and J by 5 bases; unmatched bases: 8.

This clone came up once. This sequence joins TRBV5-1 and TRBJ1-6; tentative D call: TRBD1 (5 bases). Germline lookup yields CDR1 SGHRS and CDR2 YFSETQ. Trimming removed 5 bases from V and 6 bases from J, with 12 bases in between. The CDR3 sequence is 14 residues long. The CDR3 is CASREGTLNSPLHF. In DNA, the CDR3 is TGCGCCAGCAGGGAGGGGACCCTTAATTCACCCCTCCACTTT.

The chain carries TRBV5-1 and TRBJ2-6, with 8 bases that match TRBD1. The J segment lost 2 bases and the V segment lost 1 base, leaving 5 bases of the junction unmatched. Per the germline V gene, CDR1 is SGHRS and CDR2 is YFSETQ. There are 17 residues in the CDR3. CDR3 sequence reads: CASSLPAGGTGANVLTF. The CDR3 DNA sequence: TGCGCCAGCAGCTTGCCGGCAGGGGGCACTGGGGCCAACGTCCTGACTTTC.

This CDR3 is CASSLVGGTVSYEQYF. The CDR3 bases are TGCGCCAGCAGCTTGGTGGGCGGGACGGTCTCCTACGAGCAGTACTTC. The rearrangement uses TRBV5-1 and TRBJ2-5, with D perhaps TRBD2 (6 bases). The DNA end favors TRBJ2-7, so the J call may be wrong. CDR1 and CDR2 from the germline V gene are SGHRS and YFSETQ. The CDR3 totals 16 residues.

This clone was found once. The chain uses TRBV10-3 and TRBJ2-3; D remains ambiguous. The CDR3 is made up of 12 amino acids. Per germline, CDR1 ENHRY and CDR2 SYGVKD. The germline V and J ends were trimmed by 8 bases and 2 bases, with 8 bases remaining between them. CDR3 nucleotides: TGTGCCATCTCAACAACCACAGATACGCAGTATTTT. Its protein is CAISTTTDTQYF.

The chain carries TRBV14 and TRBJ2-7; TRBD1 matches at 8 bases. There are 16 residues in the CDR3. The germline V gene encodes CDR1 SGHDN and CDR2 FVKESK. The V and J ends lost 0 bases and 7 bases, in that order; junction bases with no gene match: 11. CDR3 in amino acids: CASSQEDDRGVREQYF. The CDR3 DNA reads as TGTGCCAGCAGCCAAGAGGACGACAGGGGAGTCCGGGAGCAGTACTTC.

Here the CDR3 DNA reads TGTGCCAGCAGTTACGCTAGCGCCCAAGAGACCCAGTACTTC. Protein: CASSYASAQETQYF. V gene TRBV2 combines with J gene TRBJ2-5; a possible D gene is TRBD2 (6 bases). CDR3 length: 14 amino acids. V was pared by 5 bases and J by 1 base, with 11 bases between. CDR1 SNHLY and CDR2 FYNNEI come from the germline V gene.

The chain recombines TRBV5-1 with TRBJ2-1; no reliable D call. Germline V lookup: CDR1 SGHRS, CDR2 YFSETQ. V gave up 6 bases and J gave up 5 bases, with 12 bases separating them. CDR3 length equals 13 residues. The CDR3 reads CASTLVPNNEQFF. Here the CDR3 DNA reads TGCGCCAGCACTCTTGTCCCCAACAATGAGCAGTTCTTC.

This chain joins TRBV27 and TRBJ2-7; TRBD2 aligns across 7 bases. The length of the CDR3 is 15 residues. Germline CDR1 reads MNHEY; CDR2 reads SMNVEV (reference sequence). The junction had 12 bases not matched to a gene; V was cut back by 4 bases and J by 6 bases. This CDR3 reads CASSSPLKGGFEQYF. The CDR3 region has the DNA TGTGCCAGCAGTTCCCCGCTAAAGGGAGGGTTCGAGCAGTACTTC.

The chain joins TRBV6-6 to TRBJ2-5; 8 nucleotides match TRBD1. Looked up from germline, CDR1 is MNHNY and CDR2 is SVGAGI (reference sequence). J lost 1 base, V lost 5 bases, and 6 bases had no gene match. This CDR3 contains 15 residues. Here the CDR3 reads CASSPIQGGQETQYF. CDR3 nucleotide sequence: TGTGCCAGCAGTCCAATACAGGGGGGCCAAGAGACCCAGTACTTC.

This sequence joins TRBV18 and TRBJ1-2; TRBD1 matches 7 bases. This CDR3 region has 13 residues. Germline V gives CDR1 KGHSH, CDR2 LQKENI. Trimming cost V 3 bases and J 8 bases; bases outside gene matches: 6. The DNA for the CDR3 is TGTGCCAGCTCACCCACAGGGGCCGGGGGCTACACCTTC. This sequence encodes CASSPTGAGGYTF.

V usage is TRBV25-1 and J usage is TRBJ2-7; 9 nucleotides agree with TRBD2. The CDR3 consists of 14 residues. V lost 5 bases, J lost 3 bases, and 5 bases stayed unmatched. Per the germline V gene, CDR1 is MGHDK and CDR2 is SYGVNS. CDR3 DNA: TGTGCCAGCAGTCTTAGCGGGAGTATCTACGAGCAGTACTTC. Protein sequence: CASSLSGSIYEQYF.

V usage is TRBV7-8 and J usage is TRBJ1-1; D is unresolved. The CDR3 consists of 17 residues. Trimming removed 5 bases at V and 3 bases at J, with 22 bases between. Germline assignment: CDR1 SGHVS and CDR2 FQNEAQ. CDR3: CASSPTVGGHGYTEAFF. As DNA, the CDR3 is TGTGCCAGCAGCCCTACCGTCGGCGGGCATGGGTACACTGAAGCTTTCTTT.

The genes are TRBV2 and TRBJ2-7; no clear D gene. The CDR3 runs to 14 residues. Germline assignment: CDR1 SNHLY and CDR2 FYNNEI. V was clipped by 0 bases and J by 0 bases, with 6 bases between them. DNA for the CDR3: TGTGCCAGCAGTGAAGCCGCGCCCTCCTACGAGCAGTACTTC. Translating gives CASSEAAPSYEQYF.

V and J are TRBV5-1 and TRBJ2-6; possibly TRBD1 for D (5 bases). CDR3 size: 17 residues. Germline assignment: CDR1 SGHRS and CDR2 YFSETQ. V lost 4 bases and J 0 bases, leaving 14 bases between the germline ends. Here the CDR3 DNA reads TGCGCCAGCAGCGTCGGACACCTTTCCTCTGGGGCCAACGTCCTGACTTTC. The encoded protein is CASSVGHLSSGANVLTF.

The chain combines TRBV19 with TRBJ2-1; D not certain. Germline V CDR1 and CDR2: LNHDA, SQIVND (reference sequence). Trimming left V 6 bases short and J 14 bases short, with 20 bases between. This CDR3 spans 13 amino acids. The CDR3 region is CASSPSGGTREFF. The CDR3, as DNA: TGTGCCAGTAGCCCGTCGGGTGGCACCCGGGAGTTCTTC. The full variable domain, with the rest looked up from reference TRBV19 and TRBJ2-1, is DGGITQSPKYLFRKEGQNVTLSCEQNLNHDAMYWYRQDPGQGLRLIYYSQIVNDFQKGDIAEGYSVSREKKESFPLTVTSAQKNPTAFYLCASSPSGGTREFFGPGTRLTVL.